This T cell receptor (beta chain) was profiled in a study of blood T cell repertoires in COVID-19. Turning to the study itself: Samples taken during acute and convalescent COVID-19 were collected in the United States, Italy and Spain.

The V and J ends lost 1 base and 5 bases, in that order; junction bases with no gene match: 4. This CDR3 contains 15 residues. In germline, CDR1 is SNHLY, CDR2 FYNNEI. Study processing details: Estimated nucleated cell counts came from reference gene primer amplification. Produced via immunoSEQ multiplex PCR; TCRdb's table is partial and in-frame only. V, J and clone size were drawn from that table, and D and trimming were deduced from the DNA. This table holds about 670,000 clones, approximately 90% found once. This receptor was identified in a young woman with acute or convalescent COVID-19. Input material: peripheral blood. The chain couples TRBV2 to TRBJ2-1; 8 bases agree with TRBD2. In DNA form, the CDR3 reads TGTGCCAGCAGTGAAGAAGCGGGGGTACACAATGAGCAGTTCTTC. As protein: CASSEEAGVHNEQFF.